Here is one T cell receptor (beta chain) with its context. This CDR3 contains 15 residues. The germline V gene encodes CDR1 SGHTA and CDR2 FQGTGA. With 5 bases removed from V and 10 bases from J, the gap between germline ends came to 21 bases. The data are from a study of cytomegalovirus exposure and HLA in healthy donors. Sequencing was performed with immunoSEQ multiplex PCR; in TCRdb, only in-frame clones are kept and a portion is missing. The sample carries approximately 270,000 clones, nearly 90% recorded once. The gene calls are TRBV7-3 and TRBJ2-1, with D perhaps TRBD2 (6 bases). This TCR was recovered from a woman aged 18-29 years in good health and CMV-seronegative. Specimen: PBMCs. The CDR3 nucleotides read TGTGCCAGCAGCCCCGCGGGACCGTCGAAGGGGGAGCAGTTCTTC. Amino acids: CASSPAGPSKGEQFF.